Listed here is a single T cell receptor (beta chain). In the authors' methods: Reference gene primers were amplified, and this amplification served to estimate nucleated cell counts. The data were produced by immunoSEQ multiplex PCR, yet TCRdb's version contains in-frame clones alone and is incomplete. The DNA gave D and trimming, while V, J and clone size come from that table. The table lists 140,000 to 150,000 clones, nearly 85% of them singletons. This specimen comes from a study of blood T cell repertoires in COVID-19. Study in general: Whether acute or convalescent, the COVID-19 samples came from the United States, Italy and Spain. The analysed material was cDNA or gDNA that came from T cells, B-cell-depleted T cells, or PBMCs.

The CDR3 has 16 amino acids. V was pared by 2 bases and J by 8 bases, with 13 bases of the junction left unmatched. Germline V CDR1 and CDR2: SGHNT, YENEEA. The clonotype comes from a human donor in a cohort sampled during active COVID-19. Sequenced: peripheral blood. This rearrangement joins TRBV11-3 to TRBJ1-2; 8 positions agree with TRBD1. This CDR3 is CASSLRQGPGTWGYTF. The CDR3 DNA follows: TGTGCCAGCAGCTTACGACAGGGGCCGGGCACGTGGGGCTACACCTTC.